This T cell receptor beta chain came from a study of T cells in Graves' hyperthyroidism and ophthalmopathy. Uncontrolled infection, other autoimmune disease, pregnancy or lactation led to exclusion. Over 9 ml of fresh peripheral blood supplied the PBMCs. Authors of the study amplified TCR beta CDR3 regions from RNA transcripts. During a first-round RT-PCR of the TCR CDR3, the HTBI primer set was used. TCRdb passed the multiplex PCR reads through MiXCR, listing each CDR3 protein once. Of roughly 380,000 distinct CDR3 sequences detected, under 20% appear once; the ten largest clones hold about 3.5%. The ends lost 4 bases at V and 8 bases at J; junction bases unmatched: 13. Germline values: CDR1 MGHDK, CDR2 SYGVNS. CDR3 size: 15 residues. Study results and caveats: Most expanded thyroid clonotypes above 0.001 also appeared in blood.

This clonotype came up many times. Its antigen is unidentified. The genes are TRBV25-1 and TRBJ1-2, with TRBD1 identical over 7 bases. The specimen was blood. The receptor was derived from a woman younger than 35 with Graves' hyperthyroidism. Here the CDR3 DNA reads TGTGCCAGCAGTGGTCGTCTCACAGGGGATTTCGGCTACACCTTC. Its translation is CASSGRLTGDFGYTF.